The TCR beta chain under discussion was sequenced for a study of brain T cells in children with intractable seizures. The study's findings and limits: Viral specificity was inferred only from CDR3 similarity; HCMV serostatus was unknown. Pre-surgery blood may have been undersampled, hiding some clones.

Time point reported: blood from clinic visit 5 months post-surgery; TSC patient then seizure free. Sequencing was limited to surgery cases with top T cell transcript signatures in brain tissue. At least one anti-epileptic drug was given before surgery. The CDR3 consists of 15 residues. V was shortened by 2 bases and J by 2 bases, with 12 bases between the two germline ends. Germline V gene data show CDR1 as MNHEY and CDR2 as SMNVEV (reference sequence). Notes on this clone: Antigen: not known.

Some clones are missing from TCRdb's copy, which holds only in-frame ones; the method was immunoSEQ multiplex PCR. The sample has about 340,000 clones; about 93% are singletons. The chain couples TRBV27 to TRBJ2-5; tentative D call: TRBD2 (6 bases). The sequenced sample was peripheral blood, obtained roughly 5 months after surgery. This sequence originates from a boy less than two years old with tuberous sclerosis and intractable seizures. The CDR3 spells CASSLIAVPQETQYF. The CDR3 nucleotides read TGTGCCAGCAGTTTAATAGCGGTCCCACAAGAGACCCAGTACTTC.